The entry below describes one T cell receptor (beta chain). The antigen is undetermined. Individuals who donated were healthy Caucasians from Russia aged roughly 6 to 100. There are 15 residues in the CDR3. V gave up 3 bases and J gave up 6 bases, with 14 bases separating them. Germline V lookup: CDR1 KGHSH, CDR2 LQKENI. A second PCR of about 6 to 11 cycles used a sample-barcoded 5' primer and a J-beta primer mix. Each CDR3 protein gets one entry after TCRdb re-called the 5' RACE reads with MiXCR. The sample contains about 700,000 distinct CDR3 sequences, 32% of which appear only once. The sample belongs to a study of blood T cells in healthy people across ages. Study observations and caveats: TCR beta diversity per million T cells fell roughly linearly with age.

The sample consisted of blood. This receptor was obtained from a woman older than 75 in good health. V is TRBV18 and J is TRBJ1-4; D unclear. The CDR3 DNA follows: TGTGCCAGCTCACCCGCCCAGGTCGGGGATGAAAAACTGTTTTTT. This gives the protein CASSPAQVGDEKLFF.